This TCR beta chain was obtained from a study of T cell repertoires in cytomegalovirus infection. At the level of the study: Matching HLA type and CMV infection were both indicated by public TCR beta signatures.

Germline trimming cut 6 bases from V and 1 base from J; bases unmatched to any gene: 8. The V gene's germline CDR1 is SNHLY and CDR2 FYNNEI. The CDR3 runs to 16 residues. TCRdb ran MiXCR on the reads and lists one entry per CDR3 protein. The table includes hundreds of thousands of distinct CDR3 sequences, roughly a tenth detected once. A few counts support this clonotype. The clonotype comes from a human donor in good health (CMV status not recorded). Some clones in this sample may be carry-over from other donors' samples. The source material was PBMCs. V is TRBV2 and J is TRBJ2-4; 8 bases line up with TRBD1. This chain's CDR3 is CASSTGTGGAKNIQYF. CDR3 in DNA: TGTGCCAGCAGCACCGGGACAGGCGGGGCCAAAAACATTCAGTACTTC.